The source of this TCR beta chain is a study of CD8+ T cells in alopecia areata. The wider study: For the treated group, dosing was oral tofacitinib at 5 to 10 mg twice daily. The study, taken as a whole, reports: Clarity of TCR sharing across patients fell short of that in mice, possibly HLA-related.

Extracted from the samples, RNA was reverse transcribed into cDNA to serve as the sequencing template. Assay used: immunoSEQ multiplex PCR; TCRdb lists only in-frame clones, some missing. The table has about 160,000 clones, around 47% seen once. A remark on this clone: What it binds is unknown.

From alopecia areata patients, lesional scalp punch biopsies and peripheral blood were collected. The receptor was derived from a human donor with alopecia areata. Sequencing was done on a sample of CD4+ T cells sorted from blood.

This chain's CDR3 is CASSVRTRGNNEQFF. The CDR3 DNA sequence: TGTGCCAGCAGCGTACGGACTAGGGGTAACAATGAGCAGTTCTTC. V usage is TRBV9 and J usage is TRBJ2-1, with 7 bases matching TRBD2. Germline trimming cut 1 base from V and 5 bases from J; bases unmatched to any gene: 6. CDR1 is SGDLS, CDR2 YYNGEE, per germline. The CDR3 length is 15 residues.